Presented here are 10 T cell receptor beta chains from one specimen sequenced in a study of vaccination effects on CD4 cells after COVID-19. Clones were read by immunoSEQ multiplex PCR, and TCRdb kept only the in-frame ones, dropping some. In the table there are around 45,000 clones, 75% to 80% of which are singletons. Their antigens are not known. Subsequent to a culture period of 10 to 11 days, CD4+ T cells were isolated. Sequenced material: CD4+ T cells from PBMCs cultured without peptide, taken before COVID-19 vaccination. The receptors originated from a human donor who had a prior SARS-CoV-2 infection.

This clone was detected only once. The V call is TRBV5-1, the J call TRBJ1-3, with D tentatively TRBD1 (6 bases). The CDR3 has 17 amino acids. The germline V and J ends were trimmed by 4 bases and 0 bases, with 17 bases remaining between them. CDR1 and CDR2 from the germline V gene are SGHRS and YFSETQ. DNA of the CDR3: TGCGCCAGCAGCCCCACAACAGGGACAAGCTCTGGAAACACCATATATTTT. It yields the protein CASSPTTGTSSGNTIYF.

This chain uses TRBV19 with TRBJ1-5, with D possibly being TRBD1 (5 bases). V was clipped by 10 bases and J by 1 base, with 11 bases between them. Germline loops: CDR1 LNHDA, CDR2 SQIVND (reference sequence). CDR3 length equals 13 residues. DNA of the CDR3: TGTGCCACCTCAGGGTACAGCAATCAGCCCCAGCATTTT. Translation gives CATSGYSNQPQHF.

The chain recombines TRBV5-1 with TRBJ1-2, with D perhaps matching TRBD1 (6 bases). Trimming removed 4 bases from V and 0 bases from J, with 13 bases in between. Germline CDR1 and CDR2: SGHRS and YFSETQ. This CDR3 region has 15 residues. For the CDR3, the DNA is TGCGCCAGCAGCCCGGACAGATTAACTAACTATGGCTACACCTTC. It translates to CASSPDRLTNYGYTF. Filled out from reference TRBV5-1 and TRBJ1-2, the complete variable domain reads KAGVTQTPRYLIKTRGQQVTLSCSPISGHRSVSWYQQTPGQGLQFLFEYFSETQRNKGNFPGRFSGRQFSNSRSEMNVSTLELGDSALYLCASSPDRLTNYGYTFGSGTRLTVV.

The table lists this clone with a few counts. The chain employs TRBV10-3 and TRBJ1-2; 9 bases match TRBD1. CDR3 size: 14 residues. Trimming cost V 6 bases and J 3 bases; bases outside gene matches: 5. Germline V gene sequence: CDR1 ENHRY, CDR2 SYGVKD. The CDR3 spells CAISGQGLDYGYTF. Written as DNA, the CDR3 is TGTGCCATCAGCGGACAGGGGTTGGACTATGGCTACACCTTC.

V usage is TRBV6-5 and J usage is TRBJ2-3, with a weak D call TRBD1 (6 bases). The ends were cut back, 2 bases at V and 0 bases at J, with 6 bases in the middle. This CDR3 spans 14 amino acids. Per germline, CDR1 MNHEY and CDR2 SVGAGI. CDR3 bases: TGTGCCAGCAGTTACAGGGGGAGCACAGATACGCAGTATTTT. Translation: CASSYRGSTDTQYF.

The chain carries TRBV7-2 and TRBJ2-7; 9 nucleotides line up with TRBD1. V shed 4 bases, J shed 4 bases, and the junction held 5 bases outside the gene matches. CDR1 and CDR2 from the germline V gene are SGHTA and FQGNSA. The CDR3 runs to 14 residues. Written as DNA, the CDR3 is TGTGCCAGCAGCTCCGGGACAGGGATTTACGAGCAGTACTTC. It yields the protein CASSSGTGIYEQYF.

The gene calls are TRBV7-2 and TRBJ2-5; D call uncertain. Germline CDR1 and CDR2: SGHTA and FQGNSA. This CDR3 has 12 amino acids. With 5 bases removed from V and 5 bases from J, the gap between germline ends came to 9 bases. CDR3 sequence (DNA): TGTGCCAGCAGCACAGAGGTGGAGACCCAGTACTTC. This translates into CASSTEVETQYF.

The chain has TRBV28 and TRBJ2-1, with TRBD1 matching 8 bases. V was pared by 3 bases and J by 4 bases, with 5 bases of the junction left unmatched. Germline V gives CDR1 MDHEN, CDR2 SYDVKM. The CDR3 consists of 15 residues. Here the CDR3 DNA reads TGTGCCAGCAGTTTGGGACAGGCCTATTACAATGAGCAGTTCTTC. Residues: CASSLGQAYYNEQFF.

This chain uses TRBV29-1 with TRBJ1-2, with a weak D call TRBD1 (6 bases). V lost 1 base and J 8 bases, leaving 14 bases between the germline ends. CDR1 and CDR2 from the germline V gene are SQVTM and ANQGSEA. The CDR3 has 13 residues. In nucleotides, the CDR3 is TGCAGCGTTGAAGTGTGGCAGGGGATCGGCTACACCTTC. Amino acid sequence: CSVEVWQGIGYTF. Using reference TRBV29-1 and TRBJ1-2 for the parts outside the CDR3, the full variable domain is SAVISQKPSRDICQRGTSLTIQCQVDSQVTMMFWYRQQPGQSLTLIATANQGSEATYESGFVIDKFPISRPNLTFSTLTVSNMSPEDSSIYLCSVEVWQGIGYTFGSGTRLTVV.

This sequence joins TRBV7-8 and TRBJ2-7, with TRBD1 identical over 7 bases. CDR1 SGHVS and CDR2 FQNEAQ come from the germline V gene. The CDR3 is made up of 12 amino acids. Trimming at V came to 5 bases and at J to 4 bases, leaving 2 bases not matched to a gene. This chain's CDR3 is CASSLQGYEQYF. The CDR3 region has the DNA TGTGCCAGCAGCCTACAGGGGTACGAGCAGTACTTC.